Sequencing of this T cell receptor beta chain was carried out in a study of metastatic and nonmetastatic thyroid tumors. At the level of the study: Repertoires from blood and tumor or nodule tissue of malignant and benign thyroid patients were compared. Study-level findings and limits: Relative to benign nodules, malignant thyroid tumors were reportedly characterized by significantly elevated TCR beta diversity in blood and tumor.

TCRdb re-called the PCR reads via MiXCR. The table has about 33,000 clones, 18% seen once. No patient had received any treatment before thyroid surgery. As regards this clone: The antigen is unknown.

Trimming stripped 0 bases from V and 6 bases from J, with 3 bases between. Germline-derived CDR1 and CDR2 are DFQATT and SNEGSKA (reference sequence). The CDR3 is made up of 12 amino acids. What was sequenced was blood. The rearrangement joins TRBV20-1 to TRBJ1-6, with no clear D. The receptor was derived from a male donor with papillary thyroid cancer or a benign thyroid nodule (not recorded which). Some clones in this sample may be carry-over from other donors' samples. The CDR3 DNA reads TGCAGTGCTAGAGATGGTAATTCACCCCTCCACTTT. Protein: CSARDGNSPLHF.